This TCR beta chain was captured by sequencing in a study of CD8 T cells in Susac syndrome. The CD8+ and CD4+ T cells were isolated magnetically using a negative isolation approach, whereas the TEMRA cells were enriched by FACS. V was trimmed by 3 bases and J by 4 bases, leaving 4 bases between them. Germline lookup yields CDR1 SGDLS and CDR2 YYNGEE. The CDR3 contains 11 residues. It was with random hexamers that 0.5 to 1 ug RNA was reverse transcribed. Using its own MiXCR run on the immunoSEQ multiplex PCR reads, TCRdb lists one record per CDR3 protein. The sample includes about 130,000 distinct CDR3 sequences, 90% to 95% seen only once; the top ten take roughly 0.31%.

This TCR was sampled from a human donor with multiple sclerosis. V and J are TRBV9 and TRBJ1-1; D not resolved. Sequencing input: CD8+ T cells from PBMCs. CDR3 DNA: TGTGCCAGCAGCGAGGGCACTGAAGCTTTCTTT. Its translation: CASSEGTEAFF.